The 2 T cell receptor beta chains below were found in one sample sequenced in a study of human T cells and chemical hapten exposure. The sample's time point: patch test 3, about 24 weeks after DPC sensitization. Treatment denoted: therapeutic diphenylcyclopropenone sensitization with weekly scalp DPC. Each CDR3 protein gets one entry after TCRdb re-called the RACE reads with MiXCR. The sample comprises around 150,000 distinct CDR3 sequences, 25% to 35% of which are singletons, and 2% to 2.5% rests with the top ten. The specimen comprised whole blood, sampled in connection with sensitization to the hapten diphenylcyclopropenone (DPC). These receptors were collected from a woman aged 18-35 years with alopecia areata. Some clones in this sample may be carry-over from other donors' samples.

In this sample, this clonotype turned up many times. The chain carries TRBV29-1 and TRBJ2-2; perhaps TRBD2 as D (6 bases). Trimming left V 1 base short and J 6 bases short, with 9 bases between. This CDR3 is 13 amino acids long. Germline V CDR1 and CDR2: SQVTM, ANQGSEA. The CDR3 coding sequence is TGCAGCGTTGAAGTCTGGGGGGCCGGGGAGCTGTTTTTT. Residues: CSVEVWGAGELFF.

This sequence joins TRBV7-7 and TRBJ2-6; D tentatively reads TRBD1 or TRBD2 (5 bases each). Germline V lookup: CDR1 SSHAT, CDR2 FNYEAQ (reference sequence). This CDR3 has 14 amino acids. V was cut by 5 bases and J by 4 bases, with 9 bases left in between. The CDR3: CASSGGTGANVLTF. In DNA, the CDR3 is TGTGCCAGCAGCGGGGGAACCGGGGCCAACGTCCTGACTTTC.